Sequencing of this TCR beta chain was carried out in a study of CD8+ T cells in alopecia areata. RNA was isolated and reverse transcribed to cDNA, the sequencing template. TCRdb's copy holds only in-frame clones and misses some; the assay was immunoSEQ multiplex PCR. The sample has 100,000 to 150,000 clones, approximately 47% seen once. Peripheral blood, together with lesional scalp punch biopsies, was collected from alopecia areata patients. Germline-derived CDR1 and CDR2 are SQVTM and ANQGSEA. V was shortened by 6 bases and J by 4 bases, with 25 bases between the two germline ends. The CDR3 covers 16 residues.

What was sequenced was NKG2D-low CD8+ T cells sorted from blood. The chain uses TRBV29-1 and TRBJ2-7; D call uncertain. The sequence derives from a human donor with alopecia areata. The CDR3 DNA sequence: TGCAGCGTCGACAATGCGCCTGAAAGGGCGCCTTACGAGCAGTACTTC. The encoded protein is CSVDNAPERAPYEQYF.